A selection of T cell receptor beta chains follows, all from one sample in a study of follicular helper T cells after annual influenza vaccination. Sequencing used immunoSEQ multiplex PCR; TCRdb keeps in-frame clones, though not all of them. The data hold roughly 10,000 clones, with roughly 77% observed a single time. The sequenced sample was CXCR5- memory CD4+ T cells sorted from blood, obtained on the day of influenza vaccination. The receptor set was obtained from an adult who received the influenza vaccine. The CDR3 runs from the conserved cysteine through the conserved F or W. D genes are given only for firm matches. Only part of the rows carry a size: once, few, many, or a class if the clone is expanded.

D	size	V	J	DNA	CDR3
-	-	TRBV5-8	TRBJ2-1	TGTGCCAGCAGCTATGGACTTTCCGTCAATGAGCAGTTCTTC	CASSYGLSVNEQFF
-	-	TRBV27	TRBJ2-5	TGTGCCAGCAGTCTCCGGGGTAGCCGGAACGGAGCCCACTTC	CASSLRGSRNGAHF
-	-	TRBV7-9	TRBJ2-5	TGTGCCAGCAGCTTAGCGGTCGGGGAGACCCAGTACTTC	CASSLAVGETQYF
-	few	TRBV6-1	TRBJ2-7	TGTGCCAGCAGTGAACCCCCTAGGGGGTCCTACGAGCAGTACTTC	CASSEPPRGSYEQYF
TRBD1	-	TRBV4-3	TRBJ1-1	TGCGCCAGCGCATTGGGACAGGGTGAGGGGGCTGAAGCTTTCTTT	CASALGQGEGAEAFF
-	-	TRBV15	TRBJ1-6	TGTGCCACCGGATTGGGCAGGGACGGCTCACCCCTCCACTTT	CATGLGRDGSPLHF
-	-	TRBV7-9	TRBJ2-5	TGTGCCACCATCTCGGGGCTAAGCAGGGTGGAAGAGACCCAGTACTTC	CATISGLSRVEETQYF
-	-	TRBV5-6	TRBJ2-2	TGTGCCAGCAGCTCTCTCGGCGGGAAAACCGGGGAGCTGTTTTTT	CASSSLGGKTGELFF
TRBD1	-	TRBV6-1	TRBJ2-1	TGTGCCAGCATTGCAGGACAGGGACACAATGAGCAGTTCTTC	CASIAGQGHNEQFF
TRBD1	-	TRBV7-3	TRBJ1-4	TGTGCCAGCAGCTTACCGGACAGGGGGCAACGAAGGGATGAAAAACTGTTTTTT	CASSLPDRGQRRDEKLFF
-	-	TRBV7-9	TRBJ1-1	TGTGCCAGCAGCTTAACGGACAACACTGAAGCTTTCTTT	CASSLTDNTEAFF
TRBD1	-	TRBV4-1	TRBJ2-2	TGCGCCAGCAGCCAAGAGACTTTGCAGGGGGCGAACACCGGGGAGCTGTTTTTT	CASSQETLQGANTGELFF
-	-	TRBV9	TRBJ1-3	TGTGCCAGCAGCGCCGCTGGGGGCCAAGTTGGAAACACCATATATTTT	CASSAAGGQVGNTIYF
TRBD1	-	TRBV5-6	TRBJ1-4	TGTGCCAGCAGCTTCCAGGGGGCGGGCACTAATGAAAAACTGTTTTTT	CASSFQGAGTNEKLFF
TRBD1	-	TRBV5-1	TRBJ2-7	TGCGCCAGCAGCTCGGGACAGGGGGCGGACGAGCAGTACTTC	CASSSGQGADEQYF
-	once	TRBV9	TRBJ1-2	TGTGCCAGCAGCCCCCGACACGATTGGGCCTATGGCTACACCTTC	CASSPRHDWAYGYTF
TRBD1	-	TRBV5-1	TRBJ2-3	TGCGCCAGCAGCTTGGGAAGGGGACAGACGGGCACAGATACGCAGTATTTT	CASSLGRGQTGTDTQYF
-	few	TRBV4-3	TRBJ2-7	TGCGCCAGCAGCCAAGATAAGTCCTACGAGCAGTACTTC	CASSQDKSYEQYF
-	-	TRBV9	TRBJ2-1	TGTGCCAGCAGCAATAGGGCCCGCTCCTACAATGAGCAGTTCTTC	CASSNRARSYNEQFF
-	-	TRBV19	TRBJ2-2	TGTGCCAGTCATCGACCGGACACCGGGGAGCTGTTTTTT	CASHRPDTGELFF
-	-	TRBV7-2	TRBJ1-4	TGTGCCAGCAGCTTAGTATCGGGGGAGGAAAAACTGTTTTTT	CASSLVSGEEKLFF
-	-	TRBV5-6	TRBJ2-1	TGTGCCAGCAGCCAGGTGTACAATGAGCAGTTCTTC	CASSQVYNEQFF
-	-	TRBV2	TRBJ1-5	TGTGCCAGCACTCTCGGGGGAAATCAGCCCCAGCATTTT	CASTLGGNQPQHF
TRBD1	-	TRBV7-7	TRBJ2-5	TGTGCCAGCAGTCACCGACAGGGTGGGCTAGAGACCCAGTACTTC	CASSHRQGGLETQYF
-	-	TRBV5-4	TRBJ1-1	TGTGCCAGCAGCTTAGACGTAAACACTGAAGCTTTCTTT	CASSLDVNTEAFF
-	-	TRBV6-5	TRBJ1-1	TGTGCCAGCAGTTACGATCCGGGGACTGAAGCTTTCTTT	CASSYDPGTEAFF
-	-	TRBV7-8	TRBJ2-5	TGTGCCAGCAGCTTAGAACGGGGCGCGGGGACCCAGTACTTC	CASSLERGAGTQYF
-	-	TRBV6-5	TRBJ1-1	TGTGCCAGCAGTTACGGGGCCAGGGCTGCCACTGAAGCTTTCTTT	CASSYGARAATEAFF
TRBD2	-	TRBV6-5	TRBJ2-2	TGTGCCAGCCGGGAGGGGGCGAACACCGGGGAGCTGTTTTTT	CASREGANTGELFF
-	once	TRBV28	TRBJ1-1	TGTGCCAGCAGTTTGGGATCTCTGGGGAACACTGAAGCTTTCTTT	CASSLGSLGNTEAFF
TRBD1	-	TRBV28	TRBJ1-4	TGTGCCAGCAGCCGTGGACAGGGGACAACTAATGAAAAACTGTTTTTT	CASSRGQGTTNEKLFF
-	-	TRBV7-3	TRBJ2-4	TGTGCCAGCCTGGGATTCCCGCTAGCCAAAAACATTCAGTACTTC	CASLGFPLAKNIQYF
TRBD1	-	TRBV10-1	TRBJ1-4	TGCGCCAGCAGTGAAACAGGGACAGCAACTAATGAAAAACTGTTTTTT	CASSETGTATNEKLFF
-	-	TRBV28	TRBJ1-1	TGTGCCAGCAGCCCTGACAGTGAGAACACTGAAGCTTTCTTT	CASSPDSENTEAFF
-	-	TRBV18	TRBJ2-1	TGTGCCAGCTCACCCCCCGGCAGGAGCTCCTACAATGAGCAGTTCTTC	CASSPPGRSSYNEQFF
TRBD1	-	TRBV28	TRBJ1-1	TGTGCCAGCAGTCCCTTCGACAGGGTAAGGGCTTTCTTT	CASSPFDRVRAFF
TRBD1	-	TRBV6-1	TRBJ1-2	TGTGCCAGCAGCGGGACAGGGGCCGCTAACTATGGCTACACCTTC	CASSGTGAANYGYTF
-	-	TRBV15	TRBJ1-4	TGTGCCACCAGCAGAGGGAGTGCTAATGAAAAACTGTTTTTT	CATSRGSANEKLFF
TRBD2	-	TRBV5-4	TRBJ2-1	TGTGCCAGCAGGATGGGACTAGCGGGGGCATACTACAATGAGCAGTTCTTC	CASRMGLAGAYYNEQFF
TRBD1	-	TRBV7-2	TRBJ2-5	TGTGCCAGCAGCTTTCAAGGGGGCGAGGAGACCCAGTACTTC	CASSFQGGEETQYF
TRBD1	-	TRBV5-1	TRBJ1-1	TGCGCCAGCAGGCCAGGGGGCCTGCGGGGTGTGAACACTGAAGCTTTCTTT	CASRPGGLRGVNTEAFF